The present T cell receptor beta chain was sequenced within a study of blood T cell repertoires in COVID-19. Across the whole study: COVID-19 samples from acute and convalescent phases originated in the United States, Italy and Spain.

Authors' data handling: Scientists estimated how many nucleated cells there were by amplifying reference gene primers. Generated by immunoSEQ multiplex PCR, the TCRdb table keeps only in-frame clones and is missing some. V, J and clone size were drawn from that table, and D and trimming were deduced from the DNA. The sample consists of a few hundred thousand clones, 65% to 90% of them appearing once. The clonotype was recovered from a man aged 45-60 years with acute or convalescent COVID-19. Material for sequencing was peripheral blood.

The CDR3 here is CASSSRYGTGEPLKDYTF. CDR3 DNA: TGTGCCAGCAGCTCACGCTACGGGACAGGGGAGCCCCTGAAGGACTACACCTTC. The chain is built from TRBV11-2 and TRBJ1-2, with TRBD1 matching 10 bases. CDR1 and CDR2 from the germline V gene are SGHAT and FQNNGV. V gave up 4 bases and J gave up 10 bases; unmatched junction bases: 21. CDR3 length equals 18 residues.